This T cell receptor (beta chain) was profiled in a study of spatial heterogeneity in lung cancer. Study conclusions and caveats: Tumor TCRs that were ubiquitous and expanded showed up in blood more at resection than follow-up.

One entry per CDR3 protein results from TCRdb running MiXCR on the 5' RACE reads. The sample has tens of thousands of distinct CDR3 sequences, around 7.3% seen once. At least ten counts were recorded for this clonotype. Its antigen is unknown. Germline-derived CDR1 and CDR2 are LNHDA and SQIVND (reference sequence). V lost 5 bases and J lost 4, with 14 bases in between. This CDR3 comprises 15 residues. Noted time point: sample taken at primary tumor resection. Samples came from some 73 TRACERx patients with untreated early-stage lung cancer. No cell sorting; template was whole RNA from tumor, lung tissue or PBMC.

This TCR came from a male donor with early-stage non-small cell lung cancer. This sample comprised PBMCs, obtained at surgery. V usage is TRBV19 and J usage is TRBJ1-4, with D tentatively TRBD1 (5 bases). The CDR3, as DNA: TGTGCCAGTAGTCCCCAGGGTCGGGGTAATGAAAAACTGTTTTTT. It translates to CASSPQGRGNEKLFF.